This TCR beta chain came from a study of control samples from healthy donors and cancer patients. Trimming took off 1 base at V and 3 bases at J, with 6 bases between the two ends. From germline, CDR1 is SGHNT and CDR2 YENEEA. This CDR3 is 13 amino acids long. Clones were read by immunoSEQ multiplex PCR, and TCRdb kept only the in-frame ones, dropping some. This table holds fewer than 120,000 clones, approximately 88% found once. This chain joins TRBV11-3 and TRBJ1-1; D unresolved. Sequencing was performed on PBMCs. This TCR came from a woman aged 55-75 years with lung cancer. The CDR3 protein is CASSLVGDTEAFF. In DNA, the CDR3 is TGTGCCAGCAGCTTAGTTGGGGACACTGAAGCTTTCTTT.